Each of the 32 T cell receptor beta chains below was sequenced from the same sample in a study of blood T cell repertoires in COVID-19. Method: immunoSEQ multiplex PCR; TCRdb's copy keeps in-frame clones and lacks some. The profile shows approximately 220,000 clones, around nine tenths of them singletons. The specimen was PBMCs or T cells enriched from blood (not recorded which). The receptors were gathered from a woman aged 30 to 39 who had been exposed to COVID-19.

The genes are TRBV3-1 (or the pseudogene TRBV3-2) and TRBJ1-2; TRBD1 matches at 10 bases. V trimming: 3 bases; J trimming: 4 bases; junction bases outside the gene matches: 5. Germline V CDR1 and CDR2: LGHDT, YNNKEL (reference sequence). The CDR3 totals 15 residues. The CDR3 DNA reads TGTGCCAGCAGCCAGGACAGGGGGAAGGTCTATGGCTACACCTTC. Translated, it gives CASSQDRGKVYGYTF.

This chain links TRBV2 with TRBJ2-7; 12 positions agree with TRBD1. Germline V gene lookup returns CDR1 SNHLY and CDR2 FYNNEI. With V trimmed by 6 bases and J by 5 bases, 8 bases remained unmatched. The CDR3 length is 15 residues. CDR3 coding DNA: TGTGCCAGCAGGGGCACCGGGACAGGGGGCAACGAGCAGTACTTC. It specifies CASRGTGTGGNEQYF. The whole variable domain, filled in from reference TRBV2 and TRBJ2-7, reads EPEVTQTPSHQVTQMGQEVILRCVPISNHLYFYWYRQILGQKVEFLVSFYNNEISEKSEIFDDQFSVERPDGSNFTLKIRSTKLEDSAMYFCASRGTGTGGNEQYFGPGTRLTVT.

This chain uses TRBV10-2 with TRBJ1-2; tentatively, D is TRBD1 (6 bases). Germline assignment: CDR1 WSHSY and CDR2 SAAADI. The CDR3 covers 13 residues. V was trimmed by 6 bases and J by 6 bases, leaving 14 bases between them. The CDR3 sequence is CASREQGRDGYTF. CDR3 nucleotide sequence: TGCGCCAGCAGAGAACAGGGACGCGATGGCTACACCTTC.

The rearrangement links TRBV5-4 to TRBJ2-1; 14 bases map to TRBD2. Germline assignment: CDR1 SGHNT and CDR2 YYREEE (reference sequence). The length of the CDR3 is 17 residues. V lost 4 bases and J lost 8; bases outside the gene matches: 11. The CDR3 coding sequence is TGTGCCAGCAGCCCGAGACTAGCGGGGGGGCTGGGGGATGAGCAGTTCTTC. It yields the protein CASSPRLAGGLGDEQFF.

The chain combines TRBV7-9 with TRBJ2-3; TRBD2 aligns across 9 bases. This CDR3 spans 16 amino acids. Per the germline V gene, CDR1 is SEHNR and CDR2 is FQNEAQ (reference sequence). With 5 bases clipped from V and 4 bases from J, the junction kept 10 bases outside the gene matches. As DNA, the CDR3 is TGTGCCAGCAGCCGAACCCCCGCGGGGGGGTCAGATACGCAGTATTTT. This translates into CASSRTPAGGSDTQYF.

The genes are TRBV23-1 and TRBJ2-7; a possible D gene is TRBD2 (5 bases). TRBV23-1 is treated as an ORF (open reading frame) with a function not yet certain. The V gene lost 4 bases and the J gene lost 6 bases, with 10 bases spanning the gap. The CDR3 is 12 residues long. The CDR3 loop is CASSLASCEQYF. The CDR3 bases are TGCGCCAGCAGTCTCGCTAGCTGCGAGCAGTACTTC.

This sequence joins TRBV5-1 and TRBJ1-6; D perhaps matches TRBD1 (6 bases). This CDR3 is 15 amino acids long. V was shortened by 3 bases and J by 7 bases, with 14 bases between the two germline ends. Germline CDR1 SGHRS, CDR2 YFSETQ. As DNA, the CDR3 is TGCGCCAGCAGCTCCGGACAGCCCGAAAATTCACCCCTCCACTTT. Its protein is CASSSGQPENSPLHF.

This clone was recorded only once. The chain is built from TRBV5-1 and TRBJ2-1, with D possibly TRBD1 on 6 matching bases. The CDR3 extends over 16 amino acids. Trimming removed 7 bases from V and 2 bases from J, with 19 bases in between. The germline V gene has CDR1 SGHRS and CDR2 YFSETQ. This CDR3 reads CASALPPGVAYNEQFF. For the CDR3, the DNA is TGCGCCAGCGCCCTCCCCCCAGGGGTTGCCTACAATGAGCAGTTCTTC. The whole variable domain, filled in from reference TRBV5-1 and TRBJ2-1, reads KAGVTQTPRYLIKTRGQQVTLSCSPISGHRSVSWYQQTPGQGLQFLFEYFSETQRNKGNFPGRFSGRQFSNSRSEMNVSTLELGDSALYLCASALPPGVAYNEQFFGPGTRLTVL.

In this sample, this clone turned up a few times. V gene TRBV27 combines with J gene TRBJ1-1; TRBD1 agrees at 8 bases. This CDR3 has 15 amino acids. CDR1 is MNHEY, CDR2 SMNVEV, per germline (reference sequence). Trimming at V came to 0 bases and at J to 3 bases, leaving 3 bases not matched to a gene. CDR3 protein: CASSLSRTGHTEAFF. The DNA for the CDR3 is TGTGCCAGCAGTTTATCGAGGACAGGGCACACTGAAGCTTTCTTT.

The chain links TRBV19 to TRBJ2-1, with 9 positions matching TRBD1. The CDR3 sequence is 16 residues long. Germline V CDR1 and CDR2: LNHDA, SQIVND (reference sequence). Trimming took 6 bases from V and 3 from J; bases not matched to a gene: 9. In DNA form, the CDR3 reads TGTGCCAGTAGACTACGGCCGGGACAGGGCTACAATGAGCAGTTCTTC. Translation: CASRLRPGQGYNEQFF.

The chain recombines TRBV6-6 with TRBJ2-1, with D unresolved. From germline, CDR1 is MNHNY and CDR2 SVGAGI (reference sequence). CDR3 length: 12 residues. Trimming removed 6 bases from V and 6 bases from J, with 9 bases in between. The CDR3 reads CASSSDTNEQFF. CDR3 nucleotides: TGTGCCAGCAGCTCCGACACCAATGAGCAGTTCTTC.

The chain links TRBV14 to TRBJ1-2; D call uncertain. CDR3 length equals 15 residues. V was pared by 0 bases and J by 8 bases, with 16 bases between. The germline V gene has CDR1 SGHDN and CDR2 FVKESK. This chain's CDR3 is CASSQDTTAPLGYTF. The CDR3 DNA follows: TGTGCCAGCAGCCAAGATACCACAGCCCCCCTGGGCTACACCTTC.

This clone appeared once. The chain has TRBV12-3 or TRBV12-4 and TRBJ1-4; no clear D gene. This CDR3 spans 12 amino acids. Trimming removed 5 bases from V and 4 bases from J, with 5 bases in between. CDR3 protein: CASSLLNEKLFF. CDR3 sequence (DNA): TGTGCCAGCAGTCTCCTTAATGAAAAACTGTTTTTT.

This chain connects TRBV9 to TRBJ1-2; D is uncertain. Trimming took off 2 bases at V and 2 bases at J, with 10 bases between the two ends. There are 14 residues in the CDR3. Per the germline V gene, CDR1 is SGDLS and CDR2 is YYNGEE. The CDR3 sequence: CASSVASQNYGYTF. The CDR3 DNA sequence: TGTGCCAGCAGCGTGGCCAGTCAAAACTATGGCTACACCTTC.

This chain links TRBV19 with TRBJ1-4; D might be TRBD1 (6 bases). The ends were cut back, 5 bases at V and 7 bases at J, with 17 bases in the middle. The length of the CDR3 is 15 residues. Germline CDR1 reads LNHDA; CDR2 reads SQIVND (reference sequence). For the CDR3, the DNA is TGTGCCAGTAGTCTTCAACAGGGTCGGGCTGAAAAACTGTTTTTT. Amino acid sequence: CASSLQQGRAEKLFF. Variable domain in full (rest from reference TRBV19 and TRBJ1-4): DGGITQSPKYLFRKEGQNVTLSCEQNLNHDAMYWYRQDPGQGLRLIYYSQIVNDFQKGDIAEGYSVSREKKESFPLTVTSAQKNPTAFYLCASSLQQGRAEKLFFGSGTQLSVL.

The chain has TRBV2 and TRBJ1-2; D possibly corresponds to TRBD1 (5 bases). The germline V and J ends were trimmed by 7 bases and 4 bases, with 13 bases remaining between them. In germline, CDR1 is SNHLY, CDR2 FYNNEI. The CDR3 extends over 13 amino acids. The CDR3 loop is CASTKGSLYGYTF. CDR3 bases: TGTGCCAGCACTAAGGGGTCCCTCTATGGCTACACCTTC.

This clone came up once. The chain's CDR3 is CASTAVGGGQETQYF. The CDR3 nucleotides read TGTGCCAGCACCGCTGTTGGGGGGGGCCAAGAGACCCAGTACTTC. The chain uses TRBV11-2 and TRBJ2-5, with TRBD2 identical over 7 bases. This CDR3 is built from 15 residues. Trimming removed 7 bases from V and 1 base from J; junction bases left unmatched: 9. Germline V gives CDR1 SGHAT, CDR2 FQNNGV.

The J gene is TRBJ1-2, the V gene TRBV19, with D unresolved. From germline, CDR1 is LNHDA and CDR2 SQIVND (reference sequence). The ends were cut back, 4 bases at V and 4 bases at J, with 13 bases in the middle. The CDR3 sequence is 14 residues long. CDR3 in DNA: TGTGCCAGTAGTACCCTTACGGGGATCTATGGCTACACCTTC. Translation: CASSTLTGIYGYTF.

The chain uses TRBV7-9 and TRBJ1-5, with D possibly matching TRBD1 (5 bases). In germline, CDR1 is SEHNR, CDR2 FQNEAQ (reference sequence). Trimming cost V 5 bases and J 3 bases, with 17 bases left between them. The CDR3 has 16 amino acids. The CDR3 reads CASSLDGGINNQPQHF. The CDR3 DNA is TGTGCCAGCAGCCTAGACGGGGGAATCAACAATCAGCCCCAGCATTTT. Full variable domain (missing parts from reference TRBV7-9 and TRBJ1-5): DTGVSQNPRHKITKRGQNVTFRCDPISEHNRLYWYRQTLGQGPEFLTYFQNEAQLEKSRLLSDRFSAERPKGSFSTLEIQRTEQGDSAMYLCASSLDGGINNQPQHFGDGTRLSIL.

The chain has TRBV3-1 (or the pseudogene TRBV3-2) and TRBJ1-2; 11 bases agree with TRBD1. CDR3 size: 17 residues. CDR1 is LGHDT and CDR2 is YNNKEL in the germline V gene (reference sequence). V gave up 3 bases and J gave up 0 bases; unmatched junction bases: 6. The CDR3 here is CASSQGTGGKSNYGYTF. The DNA of the CDR3 is TGTGCCAGCAGCCAGGGGACAGGGGGTAAATCTAACTATGGCTACACCTTC.

The V gene is TRBV5-1, the J gene TRBJ1-1; D gene unclear. The ends were cut back, 0 bases at V and 0 bases at J, with 9 bases in the middle. Germline loops: CDR1 SGHRS, CDR2 YFSETQ. CDR3 length: 15 amino acids. DNA for the CDR3: TGCGCCAGCAGCTTGGGTACGGGGATGAACACTGAAGCTTTCTTT. Protein: CASSLGTGMNTEAFF.

The chain is built from TRBV11-2 and TRBJ1-1; D remains unclear. The CDR3 covers 11 residues. Germline values: CDR1 SGHAT, CDR2 FQNNGV. Trimming left V 5 bases short and J 9 bases short, with 10 bases between. The DNA of the CDR3 is TGTGCCAGCAGCCGACATCCTAAAGCTTTCTTT. As protein: CASSRHPKAFF.

DNA of the CDR3: TGTGCCACCAGTGATCCGAGAAACACTGAAGCTTTCTTT. Translated: CATSDPRNTEAFF. This sequence joins TRBV24-1 and TRBJ1-1; the D is unclear. The V gene's germline CDR1 is KGHDR and CDR2 SFDVKD. The CDR3 extends over 13 amino acids. Trimming removed 3 bases at V and 2 bases at J, with 6 bases between.

This clone was observed once. The J gene is TRBJ1-6, the V gene TRBV27; unclear D gene. Trimming left V 5 bases short and J 0 bases short, with 26 bases between. CDR3 length: 21 amino acids. The V gene's germline CDR1 is MNHEY and CDR2 SMNVEV (reference sequence). This CDR3 reads CASSPVLYLPRGYSYNSPLHF. In nucleotides, the CDR3 is TGTGCCAGCAGTCCCGTACTTTATCTCCCGAGAGGCTACTCCTATAATTCACCCCTCCACTTT.

The chain recombines TRBV5-1 with TRBJ1-1, with 9 positions matching TRBD1. V trimming: 0 bases; J trimming: 11 bases; junction bases outside the gene matches: 5. The CDR3 is 13 amino acids. Germline assignment: CDR1 SGHRS and CDR2 YFSETQ. CDR3 bases: TGCGCCAGCAGCTTGGTAGGACAGGGGTCGGCTTTCTTT. Translating gives CASSLVGQGSAFF.

The chain joins TRBV5-6 to TRBJ1-1; no definite D call. V dropped 3 bases and J dropped 6 bases, with 12 bases sitting between them. The CDR3 is 13 residues long. CDR1 and CDR2 from the germline V gene are SGHDT and YYEEEE. The CDR3 loop reads CASSSITLAEAFF. The CDR3 DNA reads as TGTGCCAGCAGCTCAATCACCCTAGCTGAAGCTTTCTTT.

The chain carries TRBV18 and TRBJ2-5; TRBD1 matches 9 bases. Germline V gene lookup returns CDR1 KGHSH and CDR2 LQKENI. V lost 3 bases, J lost 2 bases, and 7 bases stayed unmatched. This CDR3 is built from 16 residues. For the CDR3, the DNA is TGTGCCAGCTCACCTCAACAGGGGGCGGGACAAGAGACCCAGTACTTC. Protein sequence: CASSPQQGAGQETQYF.

The V call is TRBV27, the J call TRBJ1-2; TRBD1 matches 7 bases. Germline V gives CDR1 MNHEY, CDR2 SMNVEV (reference sequence). CDR3 length: 13 residues. V dropped 6 bases and J dropped 8; count of bases not matched to a gene: 9. The CDR3 region is CASRLRGIGGYTF. The CDR3 DNA is TGTGCCAGCAGACTCAGGGGGATAGGCGGCTACACCTTC.

The rearrangement joins TRBV10-2 to TRBJ1-3, with no clear D. V was cut by 0 bases and J by 9 bases, with 12 bases left in between. This CDR3 is 14 amino acids long. The V gene's germline CDR1 is WSHSY and CDR2 SAAADI. The CDR3 nucleotides read TGCGCCAGCAGTGAGTCGATATTAGTCGGCACCATATATTTT. Translating gives CASSESILVGTIYF.

This chain joins TRBV7-3 and TRBJ1-6, with 9 bases fitting TRBD1. Germline loops: CDR1 SGHTA, CDR2 FQGTGA. The CDR3 sequence is 14 residues long. J lost 9 bases, V lost 3 bases, and 3 bases had no gene match. The CDR3 DNA is TGTGCCAGCAGCTTGGGACAGGGAGGTTCACCCCTCCACTTT. The encoded protein is CASSLGQGGSPLHF.

This clone was counted once. The DNA of the CDR3 is TGTGCCAGTGCAAGGGGGCAGGACTTCGAAGCTTTCTTT. Protein product: CASARGQDFEAFF. V and J are TRBV19 and TRBJ1-1; 7 nucleotides agree with TRBD1. The ends lost 8 bases at V and 8 bases at J; junction bases unmatched: 11. The CDR3 runs to 13 residues. CDR1 is LNHDA, CDR2 SQIVND, per germline (reference sequence).

V gene TRBV28 combines with J gene TRBJ2-7; D may be TRBD2 (6 bases). CDR1 MDHEN and CDR2 SYDVKM come from the germline V gene. The CDR3 is 15 residues long. V gave up 5 bases and J gave up 5 bases, with 19 bases separating them. In nucleotides, the CDR3 is TGTGCCAGCAGTGCCCTGGGACTCATAAGGGACGAGCAGTACTTC. Translating it yields CASSALGLIRDEQYF. The whole variable domain, remainder taken from reference TRBV28 and TRBJ2-7, is DVKVTQSSRYLVKRTGEKVFLECVQDMDHENMFWYRQDPGLGLRLIYFSYDVKMKEKGDIPEGYSVSREKKERFSLILESASTNQTSMYLCASSALGLIRDEQYFGPGTRLTVT.